This TCR beta chain was sequenced in a study of T-cell reconstitution after alpha-beta-depleted transplantation in children. Regarding the study as a whole: Surviving recipient T cells and thymic progenitors accounted for the high day-60 TCRbeta diversity observed in some patients.

The authors prepared the TCRbeta library with unique molecular identifiers. TCRdb called the PCR reads again in MiXCR, with one record for every CDR3 protein. The data contain 200,000 to 300,000 distinct CDR3 sequences, 20% to 30% of them singletons. This CDR3 has 16 amino acids. The V and J ends lost 5 bases and 3 bases, in that order; junction bases with no gene match: 6. Germline V gene data show CDR1 as SGHTA and CDR2 as FQGNSA. Remarks on this clonotype: Its target is unknown.

This specimen was PBMCs, taken before TCRalphabeta/CD19-depleted stem cell transplant. The source of this sequence is a girl aged 2-9 years with Fanconi anemia, due to receive a stem cell transplant. The chain recombines TRBV7-2 with TRBJ2-2; 10 positions match TRBD2. CDR3 loop: CASSRSGRGYTGELFF. The CDR3 nucleotides read TGTGCCAGCAGCCGGAGCGGGAGGGGCTACACCGGGGAGCTGTTTTTT.